This T cell receptor (beta chain) was found in a study of shared clonotypes between healthy human individuals (TCRdb year 2020). With respect to the entire study: The cohort included three men and a couple of women between 18 and 49 years of age. Blood TCR repertoires of about five healthy adults were deeply sequenced to estimate repertoire size and the extent of clonotype sharing between individuals. Leukapheresis yielded between about 0.85 and 9 billion PBMCs per donor. Different laboratories and diverse techniques were used to prepare libraries and sequence TCR repertoires, to increase sequencing depth and limit assay-specific biases. For each donor, three plates each were used for CD4 naive and CD4 memory, two plates were used for CD8 naive, and one plate was used for CD8 memory.

CD8 naive samples were obtained by positive selection for CCR7 among CD45RO-negative cells, yielding a CD45RA+CCR7+ population from which TemRA cells were excluded. Healthy HIV-negative adults with no recently reported acute infections or vaccinations were included as donors. All donors were Caucasian adults living in Nashville, Tennessee, USA. After blood collection by leukapheresis, PBMCs were isolated using Ficoll-Histopaque density gradient centrifugation and then cryopreserved in the vapor phase of liquid nitrogen. Purity and quantity of every magnetically sorted T cell population were checked by analytical flow cytometry. Genomic DNA was isolated from each sorted fraction and quantified by UV absorbance on a Nanodrop 2000c. As regards this clone: Its antigen target is currently unknown. The input lacks base qualities; no much larger clone sits a single base away.

Using the deep immunoSEQ assay, TCR CDR3 regions were amplified from genomic DNA by multiplex PCR. Extracted genomic DNA from each cell subset was distributed evenly across all wells of several immunoSEQ 96-well plates, and each plate was treated as a replicate. For sorted subsets, about 200 ng genomic DNA, equal to tens of thousands of T cell genomes, was loaded into each replicate PCR. The purified libraries were quantified using a Qubit 3.0 fluorometer, sized with a Bioanalyzer 2100, and then quantified again using the KAPA Library Quantification kit. Every immunoSEQ 96-well plate was sequenced on a dedicated single-read 150-cycle Illumina NextSeq 550 flow cell. Per the source publication's procedure: The immunoSEQ output contained only junctional sequences without quality scores, so filtering could not match that applied to full-length reads. Sequences were annotated with PyIR, a Python wrapper for IgBLAST v1.9, and V/J genes and CDR3 were assigned using IMGT germline references. Reads with weak V/J assignments (E-value above 1e-6), missing CDR3, stop codons, out-of-frame junctions, or ambiguous translated residues were removed. V3J clonotypes were defined as sequences sharing the same inferred V gene, J gene, and CDR3 amino acid sequence. Percentage overlap between repertoires was calculated by dividing the number of shared unique clonotypes by the size of the smaller repertoire. Three approaches were used to assess repertoire richness: RTK rarefaction, the Chao1 estimator, and Recon v2.1 estimates of unobserved clonotypes. Generation probabilities for all TCRbeta clonotypes obtained by the gDNA method from a few donors were computed using OLGA. TCRdb re-hosts the immuneACCESS table, in-frame sequences only. Its copies lack some clones; in the studies checked, an unresolved V gene accounts for under half of them, and the cause for the rest is not known. The D gene and trimming were derived from the DNA, and the V and J assignments and clone size from that table. The sample has about 2.2 million clones on record, approximately 94% of them singletons. Clones ranked in the top ten supply about 1.5% of the sample.

Points the paper makes about the study in general: Because the study included a small number of donors, the genetic and exposure-history diversity represented was limited. Even with the large sequencing depth, rarefaction of the sorted-subset datasets indicated that sequencing was incomplete. Sampling was restricted to blood, and TCR repertoires in tissue are likely to differ from TCR repertoires in blood. Across a handful of donors, approximately 5% of naive CD4, roughly 3.4% of naive CD8, about 2.3% of memory CD4, and 0.3% to 0.45% of memory CD8 clonotypes were shared. Pairwise subsampling indicated that sequencing depth was expected to affect the degree of clonotype sharing among donors. Compared with non-shared clonotypes, clonotypes shared by all four sorted-subset donors had higher generation probabilities. Naive subsets generally had larger estimated clonotype richness than memory subsets did.

Here V drops 0 bases and J drops 3 bases, and the junction holds 6 bases not matched to any gene. CDR1 SGHNT and CDR2 YYREEE were looked up in the germline V gene (reference sequence). The CDR3 holds 15 amino acids from the cysteine to the phenylalanine. The sequence is cut down to CDR3 DNA, 45 bases in frame from base 1. This receptor was obtained from a young man in good health. Some clones in this sample may be carry-over from other donors' samples. Sequencing was done on a sample of naive CD8+ T cells from PBMCs. What this sample's cell subset or site label stands for: CD45RA+CCR7+. Here the chain combines TRBV5-4 and TRBJ2-7; 7 nucleotides in the junction match TRBD2. The sequence in DNA is TGTGCCAGCAGCTTGGGACTAGCTGACGGCTACGAGCAGTACTTC. This encodes CASSLGLADGYEQYF.